Given below is one TCR beta chain in context. This sample was included in a study of blood T cell repertoires in COVID-19. In the study overall: Samples came from the United States, Italy and Spain, spanning acute and convalescent COVID-19. T cells, B-cell-depleted T cells, or PBMCs supplied cDNA or gDNA.

Clones were read by immunoSEQ multiplex PCR, and TCRdb kept only the in-frame ones, dropping some. The data show 150,000 to 200,000 clones, about 78% seen once. CDR3 size: 15 residues. V lost 2 bases and J lost 2, with 13 bases in between. Germline CDR1 and CDR2: GTSNPN and SVGIG (reference sequence). Cohort assignment relied on participant-reported clinical history. Sequenced input: PBMCs or T cells enriched from blood (not recorded which). This clonotype was obtained from a woman aged 50 to 65 who had recovered from COVID-19. The gene calls are TRBV30 and TRBJ2-1; D is undetermined. CDR3 nucleotides: TGTGCCTGGAGTAAAGGCAGGCTCACCTACAATGAGCAGTTCTTC. Its translation is CAWSKGRLTYNEQFF.